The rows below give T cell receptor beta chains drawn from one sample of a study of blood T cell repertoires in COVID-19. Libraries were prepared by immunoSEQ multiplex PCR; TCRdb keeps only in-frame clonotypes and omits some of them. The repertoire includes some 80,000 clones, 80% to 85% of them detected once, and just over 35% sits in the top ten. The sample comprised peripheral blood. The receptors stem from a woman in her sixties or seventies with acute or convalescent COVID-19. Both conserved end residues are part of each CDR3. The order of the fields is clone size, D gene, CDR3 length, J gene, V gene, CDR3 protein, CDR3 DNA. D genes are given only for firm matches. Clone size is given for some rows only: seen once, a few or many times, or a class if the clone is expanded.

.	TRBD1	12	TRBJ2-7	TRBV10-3	CAIRGQDYEQYF	TGTGCCATCAGGGGACAGGACTACGAGCAGTACTTC
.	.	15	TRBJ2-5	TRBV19	CASSIGRGELETQYF	TGTGCCAGTAGTATCGGACGGGGAGAATTAGAGACCCAGTACTTC
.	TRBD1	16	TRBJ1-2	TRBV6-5	CASSYFRSGGTTGYTF	TGTGCCAGCAGTTACTTTCGGTCAGGGGGTACCACTGGCTACACCTTC
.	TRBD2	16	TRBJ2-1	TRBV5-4	CASSRTGTSGRDEQFF	TGTGCCAGCAGCCGTACCGGGACTAGCGGGAGAGATGAGCAGTTCTTC
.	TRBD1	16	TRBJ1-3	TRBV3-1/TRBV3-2	CASRGGGQISGNTIYF	TGTGCCAGCAGAGGAGGGGGACAGATCTCTGGAAACACCATATATTTT
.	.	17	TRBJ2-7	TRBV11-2	CASSLDTFYNLAYEQYF	TGTGCCAGCAGCTTAGATACGTTCTACAACCTAGCCTACGAGCAGTACTTC
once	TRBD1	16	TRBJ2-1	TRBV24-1	CATSDPGQGGGGEQFF	TGTGCCACCAGTGATCCCGGACAGGGGGGAGGTGGGGAGCAGTTCTTC
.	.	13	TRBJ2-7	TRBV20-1	CSASRQNYYEQYF	TGCAGTGCTAGTCGGCAGAACTACTACGAGCAGTACTTC
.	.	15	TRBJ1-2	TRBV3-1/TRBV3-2	CASSQSGGAYRGYTF	TGTGCCAGCAGCCAGTCGGGGGGGGCGTATCGTGGCTACACCTTC
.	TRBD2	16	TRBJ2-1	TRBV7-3	CASSSPTSGRLGEQFF	TGTGCCAGCAGCTCCCCGACTAGCGGGAGACTTGGAGAGCAGTTCTTC
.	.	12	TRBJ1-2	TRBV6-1	CASSDQVYGYTF	TGTGCCAGCAGTGACCAGGTTTATGGCTACACCTTC
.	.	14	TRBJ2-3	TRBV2	CASIRSGHTDTQYF	TGTGCCAGCATAAGGAGCGGCCACACAGATACGCAGTATTTT
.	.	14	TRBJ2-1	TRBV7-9	CASSLGTAANEQFF	TGTGCCAGCAGCTTAGGGACTGCCGCCAATGAGCAGTTCTTC
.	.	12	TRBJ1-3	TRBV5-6	CASSLLGNTIYF	TGTGCCAGCAGCTTATTAGGAAACACCATATATTTT
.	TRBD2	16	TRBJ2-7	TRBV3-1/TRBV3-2	CASSPSPGTSTSEQYF	TGTGCCAGCAGCCCATCCCCCGGGACTAGCACCTCCGAGCAGTACTTC
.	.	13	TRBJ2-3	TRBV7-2	CASSWGGTDTQYF	TGTGCCAGCAGCTGGGGGGGCACAGATACGCAGTATTTT
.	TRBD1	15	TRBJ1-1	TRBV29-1	CSVKGLGQGVTEAFF	TGCAGCGTTAAGGGCTTAGGACAGGGGGTCACTGAAGCTTTCTTT
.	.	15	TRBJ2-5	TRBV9	CASSVAVSLAETQYF	TGTGCCAGCAGCGTAGCCGTAAGTTTAGCAGAGACCCAGTACTTC
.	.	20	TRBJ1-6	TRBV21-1	CASILRDRDRISSYNSPLHF	TGTGCCAGCATACTAAGAGACCGGGACAGGATTAGCTCCTATAATTCACCCCTCCACTTT
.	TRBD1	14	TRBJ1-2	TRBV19	CASLFGTANYGYTF	TGTGCCAGCTTGTTCGGGACAGCTAACTATGGCTACACCTTC
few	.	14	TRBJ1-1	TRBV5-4	CASSSGQPNPEAFF	TGTGCCAGCAGCTCCGGACAGCCCAACCCTGAAGCTTTCTTT
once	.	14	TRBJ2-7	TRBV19	CASSMASTDYEQYF	TGTGCCAGTAGTATGGCCTCGACAGATTACGAGCAGTACTTC
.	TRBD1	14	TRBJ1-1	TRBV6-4	CASSEQGWNTEAFF	TGTGCCAGCAGTGAACAGGGGTGGAACACTGAAGCTTTCTTT
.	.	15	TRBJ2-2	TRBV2	CASRASESNTGELFF	TGTGCCAGCAGGGCTAGCGAATCGAACACCGGGGAGCTGTTTTTT
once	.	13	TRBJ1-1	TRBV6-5	CASSWGGTTEAFF	TGTGCCAGCAGTTGGGGAGGGACCACTGAAGCTTTCTTT
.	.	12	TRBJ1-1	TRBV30	CACQTPNTEAFF	TGTGCCTGTCAGACACCGAACACTGAAGCTTTCTTT
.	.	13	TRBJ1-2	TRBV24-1	CATSDLEDSGYTF	TGTGCCACCAGTGATTTGGAGGACAGTGGCTACACCTTC
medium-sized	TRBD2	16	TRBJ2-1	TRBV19	CASSMGGREAKWEQFF	TGTGCCAGTAGTATGGGAGGGCGGGAGGCCAAATGGGAGCAGTTCTTC
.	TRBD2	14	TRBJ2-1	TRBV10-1	CATLGTSVYNEQFF	TGCGCCACTCTGGGGACTAGCGTCTACAATGAGCAGTTCTTC
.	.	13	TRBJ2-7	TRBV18	CASSPQGFYEQYF	TGTGCCAGCTCACCGCAGGGTTTCTACGAGCAGTACTTC
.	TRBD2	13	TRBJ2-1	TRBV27	CASSFRLANEQFF	TGTGCCAGCAGTTTTCGACTAGCCAATGAGCAGTTCTTC
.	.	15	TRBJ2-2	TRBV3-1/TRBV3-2	CASSQGIGATGELFF	TGTGCCAGCAGCCAAGGAATAGGGGCCACCGGGGAGCTGTTTTTT
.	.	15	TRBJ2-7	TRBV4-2	CASSQVPQAGYEQYF	TGTGCCAGCAGCCAAGTCCCACAGGCAGGCTACGAGCAGTACTTC
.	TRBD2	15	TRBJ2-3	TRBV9	CASSVAAGGPDTQYF	TGTGCCAGCAGCGTAGCGGCGGGAGGCCCAGATACGCAGTATTTT
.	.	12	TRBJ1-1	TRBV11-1	CASSTRNTEAFF	TGTGCCAGCAGTACGAGGAACACTGAAGCTTTCTTT
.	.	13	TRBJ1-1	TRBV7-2	CASSSNRPFEAFF	TGTGCCAGCAGCAGTAACAGACCGTTTGAAGCTTTCTTT
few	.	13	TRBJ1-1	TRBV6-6	CASRFTENTEAFF	TGTGCCAGCAGGTTCACTGAGAACACTGAAGCTTTCTTT
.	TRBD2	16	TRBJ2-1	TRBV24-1	CATSDAGTTSYNEQFF	TGTGCCACCAGTGATGCCGGGACTACATCCTACAATGAGCAGTTCTTC
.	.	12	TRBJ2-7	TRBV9	CASSRGGQKQYF	TGTGCCAGCAGCAGGGGGGGGCAGAAGCAGTACTTC
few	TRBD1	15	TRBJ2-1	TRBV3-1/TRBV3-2	CASSQGTGPRNEQFF	TGTGCCAGCAGCCAAGGGACAGGGCCTCGCAATGAGCAGTTCTTC
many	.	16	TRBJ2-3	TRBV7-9	CASSLTSGRSTDTQYF	TGTGCCAGCAGCTTAACCAGCGGGCGTTCCACAGATACGCAGTATTTT
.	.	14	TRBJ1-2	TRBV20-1	CSASQQRTNYGYTF	TGCAGTGCTAGTCAACAACGCACTAACTATGGCTACACCTTC
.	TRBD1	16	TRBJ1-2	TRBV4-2	CASSQDLRDRVYGYTF	TGTGCCAGCAGCCAAGATCTAAGGGACAGAGTCTATGGCTACACCTTC
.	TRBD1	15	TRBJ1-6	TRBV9	CASSVSGQGNSPLHF	TGTGCCAGCAGCGTATCGGGACAGGGAAATTCACCCCTCCACTTT
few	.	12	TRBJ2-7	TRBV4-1	CASSQDGWAQYF	TGCGCCAGCAGCCAAGACGGCTGGGCGCAGTACTTC
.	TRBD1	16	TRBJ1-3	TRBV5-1	CASSLGPQGSGNTIYF	TGCGCCAGCAGCTTGGGGCCACAGGGGTCTGGAAACACCATATATTTT
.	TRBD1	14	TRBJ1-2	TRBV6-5	CASNRPGQRYGYTF	TGTGCCAGCAATAGACCGGGACAGCGCTATGGCTACACCTTC